This T cell receptor (beta chain) is from a study of shared clonotypes between healthy human individuals. Overall study context: The study used three CD4 naive, three CD4 memory, two CD8 naive and one CD8 memory plate per donor.

It was 200 to 250 ng DNA, 31,000 or so T cell genomes, that sorted-subset replicate PCRs used. Here immunoSEQ multiplex PCR was the method, and the copy in TCRdb shows in-frame clones only, minus some. Of some 1 million clones in the sample, roughly 80% were seen once. The CDR3 is 14 amino acids. The germline CDR1 and CDR2 sequences are SGHNT and YYREEE (reference sequence). V lost 0 bases and J lost 9; bases outside the gene matches: 7. This chain uses TRBV5-4 with TRBJ1-1; 8 bases are shared with TRBD1. This clonotype was sampled from a man aged 18 to 29 in good health. Sequencing input: memory CD4+ T cells sorted from blood. The subset here: CD45RA-negative fraction. CDR3 nucleotide sequence: TGTGCCAGCAGCTTGGATTCTGGGACAGGAAAAGCTTTCTTT. Translation: CASSLDSGTGKAFF.